A selection of T cell receptor beta chains follows, all from one sample in a study of T cells of healthy individuals. A single record per CDR3 protein comes from TCRdb applying MiXCR to the 5' RACE reads. The table has about 63,000 distinct CDR3 sequences, 15% to 20% seen once. These receptor sequences come from a human donor in good health. Each CDR3 is given without its conserved first and last residue. Clone size is given for some rows only: seen once, a few or many times, or a class if the clone is expanded.

len	v_gene	abundance	j_gene	CDR3aa
12	TRBV10-3	.	TRBJ2-7	AISDDVGRNEQY
13	TRBV5-1	.	TRBJ2-2	ASSLRTANTGELF
14	TRBV4-1	many	TRBJ1-4	ASSQGDGQGSSKLF
11	TRBV12-3/TRBV12-4	.	TRBJ1-1	ASSTGLSTEAF
11	TRBV29-1	many	TRBJ2-7	SVLAGGSYEQY
13	TRBV4-1	.	TRBJ1-1	ASSQGLDRNTEAF
10	TRBV29-1	few	TRBJ1-5	SVAGANQPQH
13	TRBV2	.	TRBJ2-3	ATGRTGMSTDTQY
14	TRBV6-5	once	TRBJ2-5	ASSYGTSGRRETQY
19	TRBV7-9	.	TRBJ2-1	ASSPPWSSGRKLVLDHEQF
11	TRBV5-1	.	TRBJ1-1	ASSLVGAGEAF
11	TRBV3-1	few	TRBJ2-1	ASSPRTYNEQF
12	TRBV6-4	.	TRBJ2-7	ASSDLAGGYEQY
14	TRBV3-1	.	TRBJ2-3	ASSQNTGGRTDTQY
11	TRBV29-1	many	TRBJ2-7	SVEGTGTYEQY
12	TRBV5-1	.	TRBJ1-2	ASSSTGGNYGYT
13	TRBV5-6	many	TRBJ2-7	ASSLTSVNSGEQY
11	TRBV5-6	.	TRBJ2-1	ASSLGRPNEQF
12	TRBV29-1	few	TRBJ2-3	SGRGRSSTDTQY
13	TRBV12-3/TRBV12-4	.	TRBJ2-1	ASSRQGSIGNEQF
16	TRBV27	few	TRBJ2-1	ASSSGLAGGLYYNEQF
12	TRBV27	few	TRBJ2-7	ASSLSPQGYEQY
11	TRBV5-1	.	TRBJ1-4	ASRRTGDEKLF
11	TRBV25-1	medium-sized	TRBJ2-5	ASSAGTGETQY
12	TRBV20-1	few	TRBJ1-5	SAPLRDSNQPQH
13	TRBV5-1	.	TRBJ2-1	ASSSTGTGVNEQF